This entry features one T cell receptor (beta chain) sequence. This entry comes from a study of regulatory T cells in long-lasting Graves disease. As for time point: newly diagnosed GD, antithyroid drugs for less than 3 months. RNA from PBMCs was the source of the TCR library. Construction of TCR beta libraries relied on iRepertoire HTBI primers and on Arm-PCR targeting CDR3 regions. Each CDR3 protein gets one entry after TCRdb re-called the multiplex PCR reads with MiXCR. The profile shows a few hundred thousand distinct CDR3 sequences, 15% to 20% of them singletons. Trimming removed 1 base at V and 8 bases at J, with 16 bases between. Per the germline V gene, CDR1 is SGHTA and CDR2 is FQGNSA. This CDR3 is built from 15 residues. The same sample was also studied in work on T cells in Graves' hyperthyroidism and ophthalmopathy. This second report adds: Among thyroid clonotypes expanded above 0.001, most also appeared in blood.

The gene calls are TRBV7-2 and TRBJ2-3; tentatively, D is TRBD1 or TRBD2 (6 bases each). The sequenced sample was peripheral blood mononuclear cells (PBMCs), obtained at new diagnosis, from a patient treated with antithyroid drugs. The TCR was taken from a woman under 40 with Graves disease. CDR3 sequence: CASSLGGAPGGTQYF. The CDR3, as DNA: TGTGCCAGCAGCTTAGGGGGGGCCCCCGGAGGTACGCAGTATTTT.